The 7 T cell receptor beta chains reported below all come from one sample, sequenced in a study of CD8 T cells in Susac syndrome. With random hexamers, 0.5 to 1 ug RNA was reverse transcribed. A single record per CDR3 protein comes from TCRdb applying MiXCR to the immunoSEQ multiplex PCR reads. Of tens of thousands of distinct CDR3 sequences in the sample, 95% were seen once. Sequencing was carried out using CD8+ T cells from PBMCs. The receptors come from a human donor with Susac syndrome.

This chain links TRBV7-6 with TRBJ2-1, with TRBD2 matching over 13 bases. Trimming cost V 7 bases and J 10 bases; bases outside gene matches: 7. The CDR3 sequence is 14 residues long. Germline assignment: CDR1 SGHVS and CDR2 FNYEAQ. The CDR3 reads CASTRTSGRGEQFF. The CDR3 region has the DNA TGTGCCAGCACTAGGACTAGCGGGAGAGGGGAGCAGTTCTTC. Together with reference TRBV7-6 and TRBJ2-1, the CDR3 gives the full variable domain: GAGVSQSPRYKVTKRGQDVALRCDPISGHVSLYWYRQALGQGPEFLTYFNYEAQQDKSGLPNDRFSAERPEGSISTLTIQRTEQRDSAMYRCASTRTSGRGEQFFGPGTRLTVL.

V usage is TRBV5-6 and J usage is TRBJ1-1, with 10 bases identical to TRBD1. This CDR3 has 13 residues. The V gene's germline CDR1 is SGHDT and CDR2 YYEEEE. Losses at the gene ends were 3 bases for V and 11 bases for J; bases not matched to a gene: 7. The CDR3 is CASSWGGTGEAFF. DNA of the CDR3: TGTGCCAGCAGCTGGGGAGGGACAGGGGAGGCTTTCTTT. The variable domain in full, with the rest retrieved from reference TRBV5-6 and TRBJ1-1, is DAGVTQSPTHLIKTRGQQVTLRCSPKSGHDTVSWYQQALGQGPQFIFQYYEEEERQRGNFPDRFSGHQFPNYSSELNVNALLLGDSALYLCASSWGGTGEAFFGQGTRLTVV.

The chain recombines TRBV29-1 with TRBJ1-1; perhaps TRBD1 as D (6 bases). CDR3 size: 11 residues. CDR1 is SQVTM and CDR2 is ANQGSEA in the germline V gene. V was clipped by 7 bases and J by 0 bases, with 6 bases between them. DNA for the CDR3: TGCAGCGCAGGGGTGAACACTGAAGCTTTCTTT. Translating gives CSAGVNTEAFF.

V and J are TRBV25-1 and TRBJ2-5, with D possibly matching TRBD2 (6 bases). Trimming shortened V by 0 bases and J by 3 bases, and 20 bases separated the two germline ends. In germline, CDR1 is MGHDK, CDR2 SYGVNS. This CDR3 contains 18 residues. The CDR3 here is CASSEYKGLRLGEETQYF. CDR3 sequence (DNA): TGTGCCAGCAGTGAATATAAAGGTCTTCGACTAGGGGAAGAGACCCAGTACTTC.

The V call is TRBV20-1, the J call TRBJ2-7; tentative D call: TRBD2 (6 bases). Trimming cost V 6 bases and J 0 bases, with 15 bases left between them. Germline V CDR1 and CDR2: DFQATT, SNEGSKA (reference sequence). The CDR3 covers 14 residues. The CDR3 loop reads CSAVREPFSYEQYF. The CDR3 DNA sequence: TGCAGTGCCGTTCGGGAGCCTTTCTCCTACGAGCAGTACTTC.

The chain recombines TRBV29-1 with TRBJ2-3; TRBD1 might be the D (6 bases). The V end lost 0 bases, the J end lost 4 bases, and 20 bases lay between the germline ends. CDR1 SQVTM and CDR2 ANQGSEA come from the germline V gene. The CDR3 runs to 17 residues. The CDR3 DNA is TGCAGCGTTGAAGATCAATCAGCCAGGGGATTTGCAGATACGCAGTATTTT. Protein: CSVEDQSARGFADTQYF.

The V and J genes are TRBV7-9 and TRBJ2-3, with D possibly matching TRBD2 (5 bases). CDR1 SEHNR and CDR2 FQNEAQ come from the germline V gene (reference sequence). Trimming left V 5 bases short and J 0 bases short, with 12 bases between. The length of the CDR3 is 15 residues. The CDR3 bases are TGTGCCAGCAGCATCGGGGAAACCAGCACAGATACGCAGTATTTT. Translation: CASSIGETSTDTQYF.